The 22 T cell receptor beta chains below come from one sample, sequenced in a study of vaccination effects on CD4 cells after COVID-19. Using viral peptide pools, the ViraFEST assay grew out antigen-specific CD4+ T cells prior to sequencing. It was after 10 days of culture that CD4+ T cells were isolated. Each participant was administered two doses of either the BNT162b2 or the mRNA-1273 vaccine. These receptors' targets are unknown. Some clones are missing from TCRdb's copy, which holds only in-frame ones; the method was immunoSEQ multiplex PCR. The profile shows just under 30,000 clones, around 74% of them singletons. The sample was CD4+ T cells from PBMCs cultured with HCoV-OC43 spike peptides, taken after COVID-19 vaccination. Subset specified: HCoV-OC43 spike overlapping peptide pool stimulation. The receptors come from a human donor who received a COVID-19 vaccine.

V gene TRBV4-2 combines with J gene TRBJ1-2; D gene unclear. Germline assignment: CDR1 LGHNA and CDR2 YNFKEQ. V was cut by 4 bases and J by 4 bases, with 10 bases left in between. The CDR3 spans 13 residues. This CDR3 is CASSPPSPYGYTF. CDR3 DNA: TGTGCCAGCAGCCCACCCTCCCCCTATGGCTACACCTTC.

The J gene is TRBJ1-2, the V gene TRBV7-9, with D perhaps matching TRBD1 (6 bases). CDR1 is SEHNR and CDR2 is FQNEAQ in the germline V gene (reference sequence). V lost 0 bases to trimming and J lost 8 bases, with 19 bases between them. This CDR3 has 16 residues. The CDR3, as DNA: TGTGCCAGCAGCTTAGCGGATTTTGTGTTGGGGGCGGGCTACACCTTC. This sequence encodes CASSLADFVLGAGYTF. The full variable domain, its missing parts supplied by reference TRBV7-9 and TRBJ1-2, is DTGVSQNPRHKITKRGQNVTFRCDPISEHNRLYWYRQTLGQGPEFLTYFQNEAQLEKSRLLSDRFSAERPKGSFSTLEIQRTEQGDSAMYLCASSLADFVLGAGYTFGSGTRLTVV.

The CDR3 coding sequence is TGTGCCAGCAGCGCGGTTTCTGGAAACACCATATATTTT. It codes for CASSAVSGNTIYF. This sequence joins TRBV6-5 and TRBJ1-3; D is unclear. Per the germline V gene, CDR1 is MNHEY and CDR2 is SVGAGI. The V gene lost 6 bases and the J gene lost 1 base, with 7 bases spanning the gap. The CDR3 has 13 amino acids.

The chain carries TRBV4-2 and TRBJ2-2, with D tentatively TRBD1 (6 bases). Trimming removed 2 bases from V and 1 base from J, with 14 bases in between. CDR1 LGHNA and CDR2 YNFKEQ come from the germline V gene. This CDR3 has 17 amino acids. The CDR3 reads CASSQMTHRENTGELFF. CDR3 coding DNA: TGTGCCAGCAGCCAAATGACCCACAGGGAGAACACCGGGGAGCTGTTTTTT.

The chain couples TRBV6-1 to TRBJ1-1; the match to TRBD1 covers 9 bases. Per the germline V gene, CDR1 is MNHNS and CDR2 is SASEGT. This CDR3 has 15 amino acids. The junction had 2 bases not matched to a gene; V was cut back by 3 bases and J by 0 bases. The CDR3: CASSEGQGLNTEAFF. The CDR3 DNA reads as TGTGCCAGCAGTGAGGGACAGGGTCTGAACACTGAAGCTTTCTTT.

The rearrangement joins TRBV2 to TRBJ2-7; D is unclear. CDR3 length: 14 amino acids. Germline V gene data show CDR1 as SNHLY and CDR2 as FYNNEI. V lost 7 bases and J lost 3, with 16 bases in between. CDR3 bases: TGTGCCAGCACCCCCCGTAGGTTGAGCTACGAGCAGTACTTC. Translating it yields CASTPRRLSYEQYF.

The genes are TRBV11-2 and TRBJ2-5, with D perhaps matching TRBD1 or TRBD2 (6 bases each). The CDR3 is 14 amino acids. CDR1 is SGHAT and CDR2 is FQNNGV in the germline V gene. With 5 bases removed from V and 5 bases from J, the gap between germline ends came to 15 bases. CDR3 coding DNA: TGTGCCAGCAGCAGAACGGGGGCTTTGGAGACCCAGTACTTC. Residues: CASSRTGALETQYF.

This chain uses TRBV10-3 with TRBJ2-5; 13 positions agree with TRBD2. The CDR3 has 17 amino acids. The germline CDR1 and CDR2 sequences are ENHRY and SYGVKD. V gave up 4 bases and J gave up 5 bases; unmatched junction bases: 10. CDR3 DNA sequence: TGTGCCATCAGTGGTCAGTCTGTACTAGCGGGAGGGGAGACCCAGTACTTC. Its protein is CAISGQSVLAGGETQYF.

V gene TRBV28 combines with J gene TRBJ2-5; TRBD1 is a possible D gene (7 bases). CDR1 is MDHEN, CDR2 SYDVKM, per germline. The CDR3 covers 15 residues. The ends were cut back, 5 bases at V and 5 bases at J, with 18 bases in the middle. The CDR3 DNA is TGTGCCAGCAGTGGCCGGAGGGGGCGTATGGAGACCCAGTACTTC. It specifies CASSGRRGRMETQYF.

This clone was seen only a few times. The chain is built from TRBV7-2 and TRBJ2-7; D ambiguous. The CDR3 is made up of 12 amino acids. Trimming stripped 3 bases from V and 0 bases from J, with 3 bases between. Germline V gene sequence: CDR1 SGHTA, CDR2 FQGNSA. The CDR3 protein is CASSLSSYEQYF. Here the CDR3 DNA reads TGTGCCAGCAGCTTGAGCTCCTACGAGCAGTACTTC.

This sequence joins TRBV6-5 and TRBJ1-1; a possible D gene is TRBD1 (6 bases). The CDR3 has 14 residues. The V end was cut by 2 bases, the J end by 6 bases, with 13 bases between. CDR1 and CDR2 from the germline V gene are MNHEY and SVGAGI. The CDR3 bases are TGTGCCAGCAGTTACGGCCAGGGGCTGGCTGAAGCTTTCTTT. Amino acids: CASSYGQGLAEAFF.

This clone showed up just once. The rearrangement links TRBV11-2 to TRBJ2-6; D might be TRBD1 (6 bases). CDR3 size: 15 residues. Trimming took 7 bases from V and 5 from J, leaving 15 bases between them. CDR1 is SGHAT and CDR2 is FQNNGV in the germline V gene. The CDR3 DNA reads TGTGCCAGCAACAACATACAGGGCAGGGCCAACGTCCTGACTTTC. It is translated as CASNNIQGRANVLTF.

The chain employs TRBV6-5 and TRBJ2-7, with 8 bases lining up with TRBD2. From germline, CDR1 is MNHEY and CDR2 SVGAGI. The CDR3 runs 14 residues. Losses at the gene ends were 4 bases for V and 0 bases for J; bases not matched to a gene: 2. This CDR3 reads CASSSTSASYEQYF. CDR3 bases: TGTGCCAGCAGTTCGACTAGCGCCTCCTACGAGCAGTACTTC.

Here the CDR3 reads CAKKGAGSNYGYTF. Written as DNA, the CDR3 is TGTGCCAAGAAGGGGGCAGGATCCAACTATGGCTACACCTTC. This chain connects TRBV2 to TRBJ1-2; TRBD1 matches at 7 bases. This CDR3 has 14 amino acids. J lost 2 bases, V lost 10 bases, and 10 bases had no gene match. CDR1 is SNHLY and CDR2 is FYNNEI in the germline V gene.

This sequence joins TRBV6-5 and TRBJ2-2; 8 bases match TRBD2. The trim removed 2 bases at V and 4 bases at J, leaving 3 bases unmatched. This CDR3 spans 15 amino acids. The V gene's germline CDR1 is MNHEY and CDR2 SVGAGI. The CDR3 sequence is CASSYERGTTGELFF. In DNA form, the CDR3 reads TGTGCCAGCAGTTACGAGCGGGGGACCACCGGGGAGCTGTTTTTT.

V usage is TRBV5-5 and J usage is TRBJ2-1; D may match TRBD1 or TRBD2 (5 bases each). The CDR3 extends over 15 amino acids. The V end lost 4 bases, the J end lost 5 bases, and 16 bases lay between the germline ends. Germline CDR1 and CDR2: SGHKS and YYEKEE (reference sequence). CDR3 protein: CASSLSGRLDNEQFF. As DNA, the CDR3 is TGTGCCAGCAGCCTGTCGGGGCGGCTGGACAATGAGCAGTTCTTC.

The chain employs TRBV5-1 and TRBJ1-1; unclear D gene. From germline, CDR1 is SGHRS and CDR2 YFSETQ. Trimming removed 2 bases from V and 4 bases from J, with 9 bases in between. The CDR3 is 13 amino acids. CDR3 DNA sequence: TGCGCCAGCAGCTTCCTGGGTTCCACTGAAGCTTTCTTT. Protein: CASSFLGSTEAFF.

The gene calls are TRBV6-1 and TRBJ1-1, with TRBD1 identical over 7 bases. CDR1 and CDR2 from the germline V gene are MNHNS and SASEGT. V gave up 3 bases and J gave up 5 bases; unmatched junction bases: 3. The CDR3 length is 13 residues. CDR3 bases: TGTGCCAGCAGTGAGCAGGGGGGTACTGAAGCTTTCTTT. Its protein product is CASSEQGGTEAFF.

A few counts support this clone. The chain couples TRBV20-1 to TRBJ1-5, with D possibly being TRBD1 (6 bases). Per germline, CDR1 DFQATT and CDR2 SNEGSKA (reference sequence). The V end lost 3 bases, the J end lost 11 bases, and 20 bases lay between the germline ends. The CDR3 extends over 14 amino acids. This chain's CDR3 is CSASDRRELGAQHF. Written as DNA, the CDR3 is TGCAGTGCTAGTGACAGGAGGGAGTTAGGGGCCCAGCATTTT.

This clone has a handful of counts. The rearrangement uses TRBV2 and TRBJ1-5, with D maybe TRBD1 (5 bases). The CDR3 spans 14 residues. Trimming cost V 6 bases and J 7 bases, with 16 bases left between them. Germline CDR1 and CDR2: SNHLY and FYNNEI. This CDR3 is CASRTGTGSQPQHF. The CDR3 DNA is TGTGCCAGCAGAACCGGGACCGGGAGCCAGCCCCAGCATTTT.

This chain uses TRBV19 with TRBJ2-1, with 11 bases lining up with TRBD2. Trimming removed 7 bases from V and 3 bases from J; junction bases left unmatched: 11. The CDR3 length is 17 residues. Germline CDR1 is LNHDA and CDR2 is SQIVND (reference sequence). CDR3 loop: CASTSTSGGPNYNEQFF. The CDR3 nucleotides are TGTGCCAGTACCTCAACTAGCGGGGGCCCTAACTACAATGAGCAGTTCTTC.

V is TRBV6-5 and J is TRBJ2-2; 12 bases match TRBD1. The CDR3 contains 15 residues. Germline V gene sequence: CDR1 MNHEY, CDR2 SVGAGI. The V segment lost 11 bases and the J segment 1 base; nucleotides outside the gene matches: 5. The CDR3 nucleotides are TGTGCCGGGGGGACAGGGGGCCTGAACACCGGGGAGCTGTTTTTT. It is translated as CAGGTGGLNTGELFF.